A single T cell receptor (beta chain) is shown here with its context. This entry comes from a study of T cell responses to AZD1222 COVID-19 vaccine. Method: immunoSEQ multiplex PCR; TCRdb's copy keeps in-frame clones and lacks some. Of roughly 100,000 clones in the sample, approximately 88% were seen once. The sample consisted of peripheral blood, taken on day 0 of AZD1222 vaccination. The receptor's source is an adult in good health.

The CDR3 DNA sequence: TGTGCCAGCGAGGGGGAGACGGGGTACGAGCAGTACTTC. Translating gives CASEGETGYEQYF. The chain carries TRBV6-5 and TRBJ2-7; D might be TRBD1 (6 bases). CDR3 length: 13 amino acids. The germline V gene has CDR1 MNHEY and CDR2 SVGAGI. Trimming removed 8 bases at V and 4 bases at J, with 15 bases between.